The 26 T cell receptor beta chains reported below all come from one sample, sequenced in a study of spatial heterogeneity in lung cancer. TCRdb re-called the 5' RACE reads through MiXCR, storing one row per CDR3 protein. Of about 6,000 distinct CDR3 sequences listed, 14% are singletons. Regarding the study as a whole: Expanded alpha and beta TCR counts within tumors tracked tumor mutation counts.

Sample time point: sample taken at primary tumor resection. Their specific antigens are unknown. The source material was lung tumor tissue, sampled at surgery. These receptors were taken from a male donor with early-stage non-small cell lung cancer.

This clonotype is categorized as medium-sized. CDR3 amino acids: CASSGSGSTDTQYF. The CDR3 DNA reads TGCGCCAGCAGCGGTAGCGGGAGCACAGATACGCAGTATTTT. The chain couples TRBV5-1 to TRBJ2-3; the match to TRBD2 covers 7 bases. Unmatched junction bases numbered 2, after V lost 4 bases and J lost 0 bases. This CDR3 has 14 amino acids. Per germline, CDR1 SGHRS and CDR2 YFSETQ.

By share, this clonotype counts as medium-sized (0.01 to 0.1%). J is TRBJ2-2 and V is TRBV28; 8 bases map to TRBD2. Germline V gene sequence: CDR1 MDHEN, CDR2 SYDVKM. CDR3 length: 15 amino acids. V was clipped by 7 bases and J by 0 bases; unmatched bases: 4. The CDR3 DNA is TGTGCCAGCAACATAGCGGGACCGAACACCGGGGAGCTGTTTTTT. Its translation is CASNIAGPNTGELFF.

Sample share makes this clonotype medium-sized. The chain links TRBV29-1 to TRBJ2-1, with a tentative D call TRBD2 (7 bases). The CDR3 is made up of 13 amino acids. From germline, CDR1 is SQVTM and CDR2 ANQGSEA. V gave up 5 bases and J gave up 9 bases, with 17 bases separating them. CDR3 sequence: CSVFLAGAGEQFF. Here the CDR3 DNA reads TGCAGCGTTTTTTTGGCGGGGGCAGGTGAGCAGTTCTTC.

In this sample, this clonotype turned up many times. The chain links TRBV6-1 to TRBJ1-5, with 12 bases lining up with TRBD1. The V segment lost 8 bases and the J segment 3 bases; nucleotides outside the gene matches: 2. CDR1 MNHNS and CDR2 SASEGT come from the germline V gene. This CDR3 comprises 14 residues. CDR3 DNA sequence: TGTGCCAGCTCGGGACAGGGGGCCAATCAGCCCCAGCATTTT. Protein sequence: CASSGQGANQPQHF.

This chain connects TRBV6-6 to TRBJ2-7; 7 bases match TRBD1. Trimming cost V 2 bases and J 3 bases; bases outside gene matches: 4. The CDR3 has 14 amino acids. Germline assignment: CDR1 MNHNY and CDR2 SVGAGI (reference sequence). The CDR3 region is CASSYEGAGYEQYF. The CDR3 DNA follows: TGTGCCAGCAGTTACGAGGGGGCGGGCTACGAGCAGTACTTC.

The CDR3 DNA is TGTGCCAGCAGAAGGGCTTCAGGGGCCTACGAGCAGTACTTC. It encodes CASRRASGAYEQYF. The gene calls are TRBV6-2 or TRBV6-3 and TRBJ2-7; tentative D call: TRBD1 (6 bases). This CDR3 is 14 amino acids long. The germline V gene encodes CDR1 MNHEY and CDR2 SVGEGT. V was trimmed by 6 bases and J by 2 bases, leaving 14 bases between them.

This clonotype is classed as medium-sized. This chain links TRBV6-1 with TRBJ1-2; D may be TRBD1 (5 bases). Germline CDR1 reads MNHNS; CDR2 reads SASEGT. The CDR3 length is 13 residues. V shed 3 bases and J shed 4 bases, with 9 bases lying between them. This chain's CDR3 is CASSDLTVYGYTF. In nucleotides, the CDR3 is TGTGCCAGCAGTGATTTGACAGTCTATGGCTACACCTTC.

The chain couples TRBV18 to TRBJ2-7; TRBD1 aligns across 10 bases. Trimming cost V 6 bases and J 5 bases; bases outside gene matches: 7. Germline V gene data show CDR1 as KGHSH and CDR2 as LQKENI. CDR3 length equals 14 residues. CDR3 nucleotide sequence: TGTGCCAGCTCCCGGGACAGGGGTTTGGACGAGCAGTACTTC. Protein product: CASSRDRGLDEQYF.

The table lists this clonotype with many counts. The genes are TRBV7-2 and TRBJ2-5; D is tentatively TRBD1 or TRBD2 (6 bases each). The CDR3 has 15 amino acids. In germline, CDR1 is SGHTA, CDR2 FQGNSA. Trimming cost V 2 bases and J 4 bases, with 14 bases left between them. This chain's CDR3 is CASSLYGGRTETQYF. CDR3 DNA sequence: TGTGCCAGCAGCTTATACGGGGGCCGGACAGAGACCCAGTACTTC.

At least ten counts were recorded for this clonotype. The chain employs TRBV2 and TRBJ1-4; D is undetermined. Germline-derived CDR1 and CDR2 are SNHLY and FYNNEI. This CDR3 has 13 residues. With 6 bases removed from V and 0 bases from J, the gap between germline ends came to 5 bases. CDR3 protein: CASSWTTNEKLFF. CDR3 coding DNA: TGTGCCAGCAGCTGGACAACTAATGAAAAACTGTTTTTT.

This clonotype is labeled medium-sized. J is TRBJ2-3 and V is TRBV29-1, with TRBD2 matching 9 bases. The CDR3 has 12 amino acids. Germline CDR1 and CDR2: SQVTM and ANQGSEA. Losses at the gene ends were 8 bases for V and 5 bases for J; bases not matched to a gene: 5. The CDR3 region has the DNA TGCAGCCATAGCGGGAGAAAAGATACGCAGTATTTT. Its translation: CSHSGRKDTQYF.

This clonotype is medium-sized by share. The V call is TRBV29-1, the J call TRBJ2-1; 10 bases map to TRBD2. Germline loops: CDR1 SQVTM, CDR2 ANQGSEA. V shed 3 bases, J shed 10 bases, and the junction held 12 bases outside the gene matches. CDR3 length: 15 residues. CDR3 nucleotide sequence: TGCAGCGTTGAGGGCCCGGGGACTAGCGTCCGGGAGCAGTTCTTC. Protein: CSVEGPGTSVREQFF.

By proportion, this clonotype is medium-sized (0.01 to 0.1%). The chain is built from TRBV7-9 and TRBJ1-4; D is unresolved. The germline V and J ends were trimmed by 5 bases and 13 bases, with 14 bases remaining between them. Germline CDR1 reads SEHNR; CDR2 reads FQNEAQ (reference sequence). The CDR3 sequence is 12 residues long. In nucleotides, the CDR3 is TGTGCCAGCAGCCTAACCCCCGGGAGACTGTTTTTT. It yields the protein CASSLTPGRLFF.

This clonotype was counted only a few times. The rearrangement joins TRBV7-6 to TRBJ2-1; 10 bases map to TRBD2. CDR1 and CDR2 from the germline V gene are SGHVS and FNYEAQ. CDR3 length: 17 residues. The V gene end was trimmed by 0 bases and the J gene end by 4 bases; junction bases not matched to a gene: 6. CDR3 sequence: CASSLAGLAGAYNEQFF. The CDR3 bases are TGTGCCAGCAGCTTAGCCGGCCTAGCGGGGGCTTACAATGAGCAGTTCTTC.

The chain has TRBV29-1 and TRBJ2-3; D is possibly TRBD2 (5 bases). The germline CDR1 and CDR2 sequences are SQVTM and ANQGSEA. V lost 6 bases to trimming and J lost 1 base, with 17 bases between them. CDR3 length: 15 residues. CDR3: CSVDGRSGRTDTQYF. CDR3 DNA: TGCAGCGTGGACGGAAGAAGCGGCCGCACAGATACGCAGTATTTT.

In this sample, this clonotype is medium-sized. This chain connects TRBV12-3 or TRBV12-4 to TRBJ1-2; a weak D match, TRBD1 (6 bases). There are 13 residues in the CDR3. The V end was cut by 5 bases, the J end by 11 bases, with 18 bases between. The CDR3: CASSHSPQGRYTF. The CDR3 DNA reads TGTGCCAGCAGTCACTCCCCCCAGGGGAGGTACACCTTC.

By sample share, this clonotype is medium-sized. The chain couples TRBV14 to TRBJ2-5, with no clear D. This CDR3 spans 15 amino acids. The germline V gene has CDR1 SGHDN and CDR2 FVKESK. V was cut by 0 bases and J by 2 bases, with 10 bases left in between. The CDR3 loop is CASSQDYLIQETQYF. The CDR3, as DNA: TGTGCCAGCAGCCAAGACTATCTCATTCAAGAGACCCAGTACTTC. Full variable domain (rest looked up from reference TRBV14 and TRBJ2-5): EAGVTQFPSHSVIEKGQTVTLRCDPISGHDNLYWYRRVMGKEIKFLLHFVKESKQDESGMPNNRFLAERTGGTYSTLKVQPAELEDSGVYFCASSQDYLIQETQYFGPGTRLLVL.

This clonotype is labeled as medium-sized. Here the CDR3 reads CASKGGLVSQSYEQYF. Written as DNA, the CDR3 is TGTGCCAGCAAGGGGGGACTAGTTTCACAATCCTACGAGCAGTACTTC. The chain recombines TRBV6-5 with TRBJ2-7; 8 bases are a match to TRBD2. The CDR3 sequence is 16 residues long. CDR1 is MNHEY, CDR2 SVGAGI, per germline. V was pared by 7 bases and J by 1 base, with 12 bases of the junction left unmatched.

By share, this clonotype ranks as medium-sized. This chain connects TRBV18 to TRBJ1-2; D gene uncertain. The CDR3 covers 14 residues. CDR1 and CDR2 from the germline V gene are KGHSH and LQKENI. With 5 bases removed from V and 2 bases from J, the gap between germline ends came to 12 bases. CDR3 protein: CASSNTGANYGYTF. The DNA of the CDR3 is TGTGCCAGCTCAAATACGGGCGCAAACTATGGCTACACCTTC.

This clonotype is judged medium-sized (0.01 to 0.1%). The chain couples TRBV29-1 to TRBJ2-7; TRBD1 agrees at 8 bases. J lost 3 bases, V lost 6 bases, and 7 bases had no gene match. This CDR3 is 13 amino acids long. The V gene's germline CDR1 is SQVTM and CDR2 ANQGSEA. The CDR3 reads CSVAGQGLYEQYF. CDR3 nucleotides: TGCAGCGTAGCCGGACAGGGACTCTACGAGCAGTACTTC.

This clonotype has at least ten counts. The V gene is TRBV20-1, the J gene TRBJ2-7; possible D gene TRBD1, 6 bases. This CDR3 region has 14 residues. Germline CDR1 and CDR2: DFQATT and SNEGSKA (reference sequence). V lost 6 bases and J 4 bases, leaving 19 bases between the germline ends. The CDR3 region has the DNA TGCAGTGCCGTACAGGGCCAAGGGGTATACGAGCAGTACTTC. Protein: CSAVQGQGVYEQYF.

By share of the sample, this clonotype is medium-sized (0.01 to 0.1%). The chain joins TRBV20-1 to TRBJ2-3; 10 nucleotides agree with TRBD2. The CDR3 contains 20 residues. Germline CDR1 and CDR2: DFQATT and SNEGSKA (reference sequence). With 5 bases clipped from V and 7 bases from J, the junction kept 27 bases outside the gene matches. The CDR3 spells CSAAPGLRAGGPLKGYTQYF. DNA for the CDR3: TGCAGTGCTGCCCCGGGACTAAGAGCGGGAGGGCCTCTGAAAGGGTATACGCAGTATTTT.

This clonotype is medium-sized within its sample. The CDR3 spells CASSRSYEQYF. The DNA of the CDR3 is TGTGCCAGCAGCCGGAGCTACGAGCAGTACTTC. J is TRBJ2-7 and V is TRBV28; D is ambiguous. V was trimmed by 6 bases and J by 3 bases, leaving 6 bases between them. CDR3 length: 11 residues. Germline CDR1 MDHEN, CDR2 SYDVKM.

Sample share makes this clonotype medium-sized. J is TRBJ2-6 and V is TRBV27, with D maybe TRBD2 (5 bases). CDR3 length equals 15 residues. V lost 7 bases, J lost 0 bases, and 10 bases lay in between. Germline V gene data show CDR1 as MNHEY and CDR2 as SMNVEV (reference sequence). CDR3 nucleotides: TGTGCCAGCACCCTCCGGGGCTCTGGGGCCAACGTCCTGACTTTC. As protein: CASTLRGSGANVLTF.

The table lists this clonotype with many counts. The chain couples TRBV10-3 to TRBJ2-7; tentatively, D is TRBD1 or TRBD2 (6 bases each). CDR1 is ENHRY and CDR2 is SYGVKD in the germline V gene. The CDR3 extends over 16 amino acids. Trimming took 3 bases from V and 0 from J, leaving 15 bases between them. The CDR3 DNA reads TGTGCCATCAGTGACGGGGGCGGTCACTACTCCTACGAGCAGTACTTC. Its protein is CAISDGGGHYSYEQYF.

This clonotype is classed as medium-sized (0.01 to 0.1%). The chain uses TRBV28 and TRBJ2-1, with 9 nucleotides matching TRBD2. Looked up from germline, CDR1 is MDHEN and CDR2 is SYDVKM. This CDR3 has 16 amino acids. Unmatched junction bases numbered 8, after V lost 4 bases and J lost 4 bases. CDR3 region: CASSWYLAGTYNEQFF. The DNA for the CDR3 is TGTGCCAGCAGTTGGTATCTAGCGGGGACTTACAATGAGCAGTTCTTC. Full variable domain (outside the CDR3, taken from reference TRBV28 and TRBJ2-1): DVKVTQSSRYLVKRTGEKVFLECVQDMDHENMFWYRQDPGLGLRLIYFSYDVKMKEKGDIPEGYSVSREKKERFSLILESASTNQTSMYLCASSWYLAGTYNEQFFGPGTRLTVL.